The source of this T cell receptor (beta chain) is a study of T cells in Graves' hyperthyroidism and ophthalmopathy. Study-wide results and limits: Among clonotypes expanded in thyroid above 0.001, most were also found in blood.

For this clonotype: The antigen remains unidentified.

The V segment lost 4 bases and the J segment 6 bases; nucleotides outside the gene matches: 11. There are 16 residues in the CDR3. The germline V gene encodes CDR1 LNHDA and CDR2 SQIVND (reference sequence). RNA transcripts yielded amplified TCR beta CDR3 regions. During a first-round RT-PCR of the TCR CDR3, the HTBI primer set was used. TCRdb itself ran the multiplex PCR reads through MiXCR, one entry per CDR3 protein. The sample lists about 640,000 distinct CDR3 sequences; 20% were seen once. The genes are TRBV19 and TRBJ1-5; 8 bases fit TRBD1. Material for sequencing was blood. This TCR was recovered from a man between 25 and 39 years old with Graves' ophthalmopathy. The CDR3 bases are TGTGCCAGTAGTAGAATTGGTCGGCAGGGGGCTCAGCCCCAGCATTTT. Translation gives CASSRIGRQGAQPQHF.